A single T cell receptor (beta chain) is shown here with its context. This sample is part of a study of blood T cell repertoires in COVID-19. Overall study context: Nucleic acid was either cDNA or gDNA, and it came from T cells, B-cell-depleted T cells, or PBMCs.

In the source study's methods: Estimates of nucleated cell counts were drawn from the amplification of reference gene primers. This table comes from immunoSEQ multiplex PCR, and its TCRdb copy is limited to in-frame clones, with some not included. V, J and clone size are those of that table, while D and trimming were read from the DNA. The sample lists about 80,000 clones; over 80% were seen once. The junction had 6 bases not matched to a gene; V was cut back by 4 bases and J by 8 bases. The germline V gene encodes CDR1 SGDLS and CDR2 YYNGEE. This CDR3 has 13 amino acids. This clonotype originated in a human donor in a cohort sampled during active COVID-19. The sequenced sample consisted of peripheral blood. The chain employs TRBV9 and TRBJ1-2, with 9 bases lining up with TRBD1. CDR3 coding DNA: TGTGCCAGCAGCCCGCGGGGGACAGGGGGCTACACCTTC. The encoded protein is CASSPRGTGGYTF. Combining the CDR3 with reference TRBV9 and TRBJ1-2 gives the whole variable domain DSGVTQTPKHLITATGQRVTLRCSPRSGDLSVYWYQQSLDQGLQFLIQYYNGEERAKGNILERFSAQQFPDLHSELNLSSLELGDSALYFCASSPRGTGGYTFGSGTRLTVV.